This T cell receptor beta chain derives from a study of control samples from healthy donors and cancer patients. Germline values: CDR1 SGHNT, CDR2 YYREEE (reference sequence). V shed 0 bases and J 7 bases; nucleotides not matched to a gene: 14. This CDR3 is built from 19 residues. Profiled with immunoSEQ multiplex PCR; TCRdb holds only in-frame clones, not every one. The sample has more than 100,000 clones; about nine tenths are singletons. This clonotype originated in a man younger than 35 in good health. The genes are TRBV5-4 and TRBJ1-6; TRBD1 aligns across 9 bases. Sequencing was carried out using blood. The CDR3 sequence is CASSLGPGQGQLGNSPLHF. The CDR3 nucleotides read TGTGCCAGCAGCTTGGGGCCGGGACAGGGACAACTTGGGAATTCACCCCTCCACTTT.